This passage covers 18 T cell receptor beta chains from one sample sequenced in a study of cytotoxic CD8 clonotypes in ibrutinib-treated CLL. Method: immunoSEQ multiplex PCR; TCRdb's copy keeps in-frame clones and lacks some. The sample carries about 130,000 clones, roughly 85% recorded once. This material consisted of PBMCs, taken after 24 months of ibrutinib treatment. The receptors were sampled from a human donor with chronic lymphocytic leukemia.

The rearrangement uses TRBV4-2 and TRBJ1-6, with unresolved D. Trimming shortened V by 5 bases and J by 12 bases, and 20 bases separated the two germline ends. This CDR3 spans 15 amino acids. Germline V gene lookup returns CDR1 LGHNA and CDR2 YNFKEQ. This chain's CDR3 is CASSRRTFISGPLHF. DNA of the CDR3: TGTGCCAGCAGCAGACGGACCTTTATCTCAGGACCCCTCCACTTT.

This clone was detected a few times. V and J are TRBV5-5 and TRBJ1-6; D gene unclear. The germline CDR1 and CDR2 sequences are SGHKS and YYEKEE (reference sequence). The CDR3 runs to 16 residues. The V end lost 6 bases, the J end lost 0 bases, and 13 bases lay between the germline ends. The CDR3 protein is CASTQTDRSYNSPLHF. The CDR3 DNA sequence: TGTGCCAGCACCCAGACGGACCGCTCCTATAATTCACCCCTCCACTTT.

The CDR3: CASNFPGANVLTF. CDR3 nucleotides: TGTGCCAGCAACTTCCCTGGGGCCAACGTCCTGACTTTC. The chain has TRBV5-4 and TRBJ2-6; D not certain. The CDR3 covers 13 residues. In germline, CDR1 is SGHNT, CDR2 YYREEE (reference sequence). V lost 6 bases to trimming and J lost 2 bases, with 6 bases between them.

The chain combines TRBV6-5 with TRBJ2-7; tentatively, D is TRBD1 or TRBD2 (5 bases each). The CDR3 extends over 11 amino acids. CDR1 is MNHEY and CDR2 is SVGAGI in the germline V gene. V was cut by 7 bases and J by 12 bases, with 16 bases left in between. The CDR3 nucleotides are TGTGCCAGCACTCTGGGGGACCAGCGGTACTTC. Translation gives CASTLGDQRYF.

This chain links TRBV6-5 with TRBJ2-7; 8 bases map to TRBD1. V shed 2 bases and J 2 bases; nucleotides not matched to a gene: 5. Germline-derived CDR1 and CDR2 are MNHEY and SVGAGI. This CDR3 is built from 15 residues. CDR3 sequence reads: CASSYMTGAPYEQYF. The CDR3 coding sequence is TGTGCCAGCAGTTACATGACAGGGGCGCCCTACGAGCAGTACTTC.

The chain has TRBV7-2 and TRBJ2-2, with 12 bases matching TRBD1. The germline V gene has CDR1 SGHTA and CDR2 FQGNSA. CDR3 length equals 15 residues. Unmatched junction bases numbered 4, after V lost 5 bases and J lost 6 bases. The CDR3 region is CASSLGTGGAGELFF. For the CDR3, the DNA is TGTGCCAGCAGCCTAGGGACAGGGGGCGCCGGGGAGCTGTTTTTT. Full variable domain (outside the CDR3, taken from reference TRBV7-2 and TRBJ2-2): GAGVSQSPSNKVTEKGKDVELRCDPISGHTALYWYRQSLGQGLEFLIYFQGNSAPDKSGLPSDRFSAERTGGSVSTLTIQRTQQEDSAVYLCASSLGTGGAGELFFGEGSRLTVL.

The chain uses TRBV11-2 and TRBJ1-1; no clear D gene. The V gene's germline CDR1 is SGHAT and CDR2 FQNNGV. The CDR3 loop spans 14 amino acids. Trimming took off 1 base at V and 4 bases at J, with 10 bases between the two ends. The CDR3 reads CASSLGSGVTEAFF. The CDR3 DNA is TGTGCCAGCAGCTTAGGTTCAGGCGTCACTGAAGCTTTCTTT.

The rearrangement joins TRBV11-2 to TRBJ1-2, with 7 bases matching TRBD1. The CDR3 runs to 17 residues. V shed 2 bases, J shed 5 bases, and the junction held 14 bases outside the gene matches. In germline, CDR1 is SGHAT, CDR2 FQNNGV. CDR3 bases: TGTGCCAGCAGCTTACCCCAGGGGAGGGCCAGGGGGTATGGCTACACCTTC. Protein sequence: CASSLPQGRARGYGYTF.

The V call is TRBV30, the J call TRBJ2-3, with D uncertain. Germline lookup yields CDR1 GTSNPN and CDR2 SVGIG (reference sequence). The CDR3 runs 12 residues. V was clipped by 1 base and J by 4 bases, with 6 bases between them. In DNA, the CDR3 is TGTGCCTGGAGTGAGTTAGCAGATACGCAGTATTTT. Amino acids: CAWSELADTQYF.

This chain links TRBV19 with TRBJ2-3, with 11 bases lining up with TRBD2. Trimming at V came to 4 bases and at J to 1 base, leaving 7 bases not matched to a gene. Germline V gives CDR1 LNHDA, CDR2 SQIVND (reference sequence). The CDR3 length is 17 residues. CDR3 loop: CASSRASGRPGTDTQYF. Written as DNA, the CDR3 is TGTGCCAGTAGTAGGGCTAGCGGGAGGCCTGGCACAGATACGCAGTATTTT.

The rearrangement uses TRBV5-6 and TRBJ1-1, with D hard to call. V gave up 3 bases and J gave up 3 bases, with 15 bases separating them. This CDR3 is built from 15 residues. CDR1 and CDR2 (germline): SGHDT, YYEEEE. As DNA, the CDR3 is TGTGCCAGCAGCTCCAGGTTATATTCGTACACTGAAGCTTTCTTT. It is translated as CASSSRLYSYTEAFF.

CDR3 nucleotides: TGTGCCAGCAGTGAAGAGGGACTAGGGGCAGATACGCAGTATTTT. Its translation: CASSEEGLGADTQYF. The chain recombines TRBV2 with TRBJ2-3; TRBD2 matches 8 bases. Germline CDR1 reads SNHLY; CDR2 reads FYNNEI. The V gene end was trimmed by 1 base and the J gene end by 4 bases; junction bases not matched to a gene: 4. The CDR3 is 15 residues long.

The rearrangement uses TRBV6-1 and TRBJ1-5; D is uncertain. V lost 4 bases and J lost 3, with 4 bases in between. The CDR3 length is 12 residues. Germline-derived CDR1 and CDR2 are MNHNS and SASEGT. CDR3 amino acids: CASSAPNQPQHF. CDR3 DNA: TGTGCCAGCAGTGCCCCCAATCAGCCCCAGCATTTT.

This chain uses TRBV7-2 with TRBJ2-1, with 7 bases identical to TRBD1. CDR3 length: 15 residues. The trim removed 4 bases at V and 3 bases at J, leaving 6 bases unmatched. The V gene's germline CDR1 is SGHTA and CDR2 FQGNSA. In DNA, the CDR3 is TGTGCCAGCAGCTCTCGACAGGGTAGCTACAATGAGCAGTTCTTC. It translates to CASSSRQGSYNEQFF. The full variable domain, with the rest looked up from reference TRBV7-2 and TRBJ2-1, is GAGVSQSPSNKVTEKGKDVELRCDPISGHTALYWYRQSLGQGLEFLIYFQGNSAPDKSGLPSDRFSAERTGGSVSTLTIQRTQQEDSAVYLCASSSRQGSYNEQFFGPGTRLTVL.

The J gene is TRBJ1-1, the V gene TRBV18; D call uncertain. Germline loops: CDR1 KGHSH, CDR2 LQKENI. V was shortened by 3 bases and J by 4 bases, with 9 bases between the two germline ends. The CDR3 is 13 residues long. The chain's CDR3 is CASSPSPGTEAFF. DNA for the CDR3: TGTGCCAGCTCACCTTCACCGGGCACTGAAGCTTTCTTT.

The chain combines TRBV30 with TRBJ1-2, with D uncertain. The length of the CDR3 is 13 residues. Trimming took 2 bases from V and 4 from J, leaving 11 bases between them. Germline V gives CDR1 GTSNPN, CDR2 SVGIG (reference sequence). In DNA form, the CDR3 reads TGTGCCTGGAGTCCCCTTATGGTCTATGGCTACACCTTC. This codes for CAWSPLMVYGYTF.

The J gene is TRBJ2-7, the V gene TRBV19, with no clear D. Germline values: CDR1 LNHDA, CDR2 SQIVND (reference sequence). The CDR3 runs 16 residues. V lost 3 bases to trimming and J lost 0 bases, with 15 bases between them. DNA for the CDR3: TGTGCCAGTAGTATCACAGTCGGAGATCCCTCCTACGAGCAGTACTTC. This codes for CASSITVGDPSYEQYF.

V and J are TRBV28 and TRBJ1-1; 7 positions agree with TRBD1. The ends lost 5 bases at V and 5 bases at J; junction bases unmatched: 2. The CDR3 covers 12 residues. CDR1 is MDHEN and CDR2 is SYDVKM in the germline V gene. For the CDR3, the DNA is TGTGCCAGCAGTCGACAGGGTACTGAAGCTTTCTTT. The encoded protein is CASSRQGTEAFF.